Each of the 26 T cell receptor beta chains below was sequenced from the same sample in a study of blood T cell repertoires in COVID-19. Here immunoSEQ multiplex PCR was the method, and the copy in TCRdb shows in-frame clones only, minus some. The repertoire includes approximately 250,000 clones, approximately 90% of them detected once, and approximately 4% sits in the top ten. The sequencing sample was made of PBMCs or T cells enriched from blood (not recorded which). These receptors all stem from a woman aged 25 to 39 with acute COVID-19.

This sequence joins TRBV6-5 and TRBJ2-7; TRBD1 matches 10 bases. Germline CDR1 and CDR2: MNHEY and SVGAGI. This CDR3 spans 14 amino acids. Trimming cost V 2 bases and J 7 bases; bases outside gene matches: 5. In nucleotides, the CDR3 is TGTGCCAGCAGTTACCGGACAGGGGGTCGGGAGCAGTACTTC. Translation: CASSYRTGGREQYF.

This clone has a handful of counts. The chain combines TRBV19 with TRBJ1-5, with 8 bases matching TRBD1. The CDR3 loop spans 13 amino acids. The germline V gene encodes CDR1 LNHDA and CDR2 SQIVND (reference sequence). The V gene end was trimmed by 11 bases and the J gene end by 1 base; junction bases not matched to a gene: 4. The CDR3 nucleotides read TGTGCCTCTGGACAGGGAAGCAATCAGCCCCAGCATTTT. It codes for CASGQGSNQPQHF.

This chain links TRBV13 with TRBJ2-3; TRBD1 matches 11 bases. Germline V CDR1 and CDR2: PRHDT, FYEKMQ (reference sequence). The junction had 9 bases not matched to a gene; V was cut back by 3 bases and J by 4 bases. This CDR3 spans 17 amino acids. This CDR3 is CASSLEWDRGAADTQYF. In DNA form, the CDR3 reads TGTGCCAGCAGCTTGGAATGGGACAGGGGGGCCGCAGATACGCAGTATTTT.

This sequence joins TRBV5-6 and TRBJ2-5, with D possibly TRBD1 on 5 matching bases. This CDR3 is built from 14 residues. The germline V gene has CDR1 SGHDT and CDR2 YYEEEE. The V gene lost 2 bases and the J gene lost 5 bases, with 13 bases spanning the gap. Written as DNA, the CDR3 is TGTGCCAGCAGCTTACAGGCGGCCGGGGAGACCCAGTACTTC. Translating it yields CASSLQAAGETQYF.

CDR3 nucleotide sequence: TGTGCCAGCAGCCAATCAAAAGGCAGGGGGGACTATGGCTACACCTTC. This translates into CASSQSKGRGDYGYTF. V gene TRBV16 combines with J gene TRBJ1-2, with 7 bases fitting TRBD1. V shed 0 bases, J shed 3 bases, and the junction held 7 bases outside the gene matches. Germline V gene data show CDR1 as KGHSY and CDR2 as FQNENV. This CDR3 comprises 16 residues.

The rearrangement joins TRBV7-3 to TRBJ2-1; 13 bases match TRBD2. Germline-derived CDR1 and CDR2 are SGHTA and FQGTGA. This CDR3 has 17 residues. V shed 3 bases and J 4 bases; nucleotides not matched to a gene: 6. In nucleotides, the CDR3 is TGTGCCAGCAGCTTCCACGGACTAGCGGGAGCTTACAATGAGCAGTTCTTC. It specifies CASSFHGLAGAYNEQFF.

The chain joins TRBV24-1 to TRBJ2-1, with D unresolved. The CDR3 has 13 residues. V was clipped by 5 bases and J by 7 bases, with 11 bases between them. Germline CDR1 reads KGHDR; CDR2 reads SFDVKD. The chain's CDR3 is CATSGINGNEQFF. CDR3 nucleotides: TGTGCCACCAGTGGTATTAACGGGAATGAGCAGTTCTTC.

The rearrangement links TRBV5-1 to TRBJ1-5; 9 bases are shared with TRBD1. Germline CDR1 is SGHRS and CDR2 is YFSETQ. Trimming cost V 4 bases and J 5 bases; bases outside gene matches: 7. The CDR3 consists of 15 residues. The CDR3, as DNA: TGCGCCAGCAGCGACACGGGGGACAGGGATCAGCCCCAGCATTTT. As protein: CASSDTGDRDQPQHF.

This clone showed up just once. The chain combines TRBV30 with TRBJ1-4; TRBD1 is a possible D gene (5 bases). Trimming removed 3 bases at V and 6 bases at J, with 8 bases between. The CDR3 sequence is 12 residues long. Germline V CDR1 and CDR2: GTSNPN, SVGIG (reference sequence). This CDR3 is CAWSGGDEKLFF. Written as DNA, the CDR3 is TGTGCCTGGAGCGGGGGTGATGAAAAACTGTTTTTT. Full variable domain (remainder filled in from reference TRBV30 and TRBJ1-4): SQTIHQWPATLVQPVGSPLSLECTVEGTSNPNLYWYRQAAGRGLQLLFYSVGIGQISSEVPQNLSASRPQDRQFILSSKKLLLSDSGFYLCAWSGGDEKLFFGSGTQLSVL.

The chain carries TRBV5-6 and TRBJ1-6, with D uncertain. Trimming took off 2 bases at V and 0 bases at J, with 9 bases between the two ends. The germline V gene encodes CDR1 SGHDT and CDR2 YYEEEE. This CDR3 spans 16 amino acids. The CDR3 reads CASSFDSSSYNSPLHF. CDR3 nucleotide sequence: TGTGCCAGCAGCTTCGACTCAAGCTCCTATAATTCACCCCTCCACTTT.

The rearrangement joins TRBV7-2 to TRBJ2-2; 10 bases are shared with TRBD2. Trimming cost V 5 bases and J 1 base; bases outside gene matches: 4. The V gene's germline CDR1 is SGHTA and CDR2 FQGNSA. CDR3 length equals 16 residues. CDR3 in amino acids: CASSPRTSGNTGELFF. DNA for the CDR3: TGTGCCAGCAGCCCCAGGACTAGCGGGAACACCGGGGAGCTGTTTTTT.

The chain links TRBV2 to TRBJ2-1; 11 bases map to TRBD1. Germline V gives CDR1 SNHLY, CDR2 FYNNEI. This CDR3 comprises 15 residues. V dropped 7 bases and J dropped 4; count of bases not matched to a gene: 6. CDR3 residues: CASTVGTGGYNEQFF. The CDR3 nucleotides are TGTGCCAGCACCGTGGGGACAGGGGGTTACAATGAGCAGTTCTTC.

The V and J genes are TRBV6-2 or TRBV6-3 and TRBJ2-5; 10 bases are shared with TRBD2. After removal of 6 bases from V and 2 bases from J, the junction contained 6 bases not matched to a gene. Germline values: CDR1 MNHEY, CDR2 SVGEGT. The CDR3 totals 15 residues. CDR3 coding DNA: TGTGCCAGCAGCCTCGGACTAGCGGAACAAGAGACCCAGTACTTC. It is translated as CASSLGLAEQETQYF.

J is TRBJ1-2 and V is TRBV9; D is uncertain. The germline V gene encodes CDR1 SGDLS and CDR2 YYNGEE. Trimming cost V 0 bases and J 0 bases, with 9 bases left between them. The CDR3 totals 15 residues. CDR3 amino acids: CASSVDLSANYGYTF. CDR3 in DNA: TGTGCCAGCAGCGTAGACCTGTCAGCTAACTATGGCTACACCTTC.

The CDR3 DNA reads as TGTGCCAGCAGCCCCTCCGGACAGGGGGCTGAAGCTTTCTTT. Protein sequence: CASSPSGQGAEAFF. The genes are TRBV3-1 (or the pseudogene TRBV3-2) and TRBJ1-1; 10 bases align to TRBD1. Germline V gene data show CDR1 as LGHDT and CDR2 as YNNKEL (reference sequence). The CDR3 totals 14 residues. V dropped 4 bases and J dropped 6; count of bases not matched to a gene: 5.

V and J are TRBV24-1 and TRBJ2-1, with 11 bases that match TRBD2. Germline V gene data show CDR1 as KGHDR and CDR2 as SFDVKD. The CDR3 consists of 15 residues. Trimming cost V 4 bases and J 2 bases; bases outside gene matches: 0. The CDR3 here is CATSELAGAYNEQFF. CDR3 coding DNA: TGTGCCACCAGTGAACTAGCGGGAGCCTACAATGAGCAGTTCTTC.

DNA of the CDR3: TGTGCCACCAGTATCACGGGAGAGGACACCGGGGAGCTGTTTTTT. This sequence encodes CATSITGEDTGELFF. The rearrangement uses TRBV24-1 and TRBJ2-2; maybe TRBD2 (6 bases). Germline V gives CDR1 KGHDR, CDR2 SFDVKD. CDR3 length equals 15 residues. The germline V and J ends were trimmed by 6 bases and 3 bases, with 13 bases remaining between them.

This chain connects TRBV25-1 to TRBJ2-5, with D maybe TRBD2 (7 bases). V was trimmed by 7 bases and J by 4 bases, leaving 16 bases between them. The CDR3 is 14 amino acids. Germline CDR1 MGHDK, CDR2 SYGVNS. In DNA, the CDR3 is TGTGCCAGCACCGAATGGAGGGGGGGAGAGACCCAGTACTTC. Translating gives CASTEWRGGETQYF.

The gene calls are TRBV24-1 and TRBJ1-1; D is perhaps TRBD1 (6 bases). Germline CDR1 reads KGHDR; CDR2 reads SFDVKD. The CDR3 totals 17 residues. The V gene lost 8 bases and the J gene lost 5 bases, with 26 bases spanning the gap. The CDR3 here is CATNWPPITGIVTEAFF. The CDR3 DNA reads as TGTGCCACCAACTGGCCGCCGATTACAGGGATCGTGACTGAAGCTTTCTTT.

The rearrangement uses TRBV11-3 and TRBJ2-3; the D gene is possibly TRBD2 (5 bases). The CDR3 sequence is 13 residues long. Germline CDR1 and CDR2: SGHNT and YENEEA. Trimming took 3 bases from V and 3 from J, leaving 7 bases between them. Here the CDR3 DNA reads TGTGCCAGCAGCTTTAGCGAAACAGATACGCAGTATTTT. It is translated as CASSFSETDTQYF.

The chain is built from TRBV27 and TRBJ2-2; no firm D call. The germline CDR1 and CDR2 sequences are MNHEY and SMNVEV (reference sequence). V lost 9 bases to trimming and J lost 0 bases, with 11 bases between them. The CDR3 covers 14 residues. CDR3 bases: TGTGCCAGAGCCGTAGACTCGAACACCGGGGAGCTGTTTTTT. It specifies CARAVDSNTGELFF.

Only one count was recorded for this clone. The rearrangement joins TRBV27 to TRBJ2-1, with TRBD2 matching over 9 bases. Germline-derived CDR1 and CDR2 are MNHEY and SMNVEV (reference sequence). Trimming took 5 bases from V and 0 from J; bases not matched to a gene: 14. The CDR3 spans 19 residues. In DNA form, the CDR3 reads TGTGCCAGCAGTCCACGTGAGCCTAGCGGGATCCACTCCTACAATGAGCAGTTCTTC. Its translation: CASSPREPSGIHSYNEQFF.

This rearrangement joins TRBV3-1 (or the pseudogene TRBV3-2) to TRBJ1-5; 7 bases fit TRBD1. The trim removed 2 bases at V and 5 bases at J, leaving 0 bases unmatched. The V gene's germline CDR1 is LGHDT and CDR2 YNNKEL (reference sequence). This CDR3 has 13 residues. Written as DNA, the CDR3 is TGTGCCAGCAGCCAACAGGGGGATCAGCCCCAGCATTTT. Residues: CASSQQGDQPQHF.

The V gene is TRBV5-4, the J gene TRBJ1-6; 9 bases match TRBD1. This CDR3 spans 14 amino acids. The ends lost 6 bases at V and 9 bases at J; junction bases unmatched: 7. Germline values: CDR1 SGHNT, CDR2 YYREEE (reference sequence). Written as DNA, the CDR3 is TGTGCCAGCAAAGAACAGGGGGCGGGTTCACCCCTCCACTTT. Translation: CASKEQGAGSPLHF.

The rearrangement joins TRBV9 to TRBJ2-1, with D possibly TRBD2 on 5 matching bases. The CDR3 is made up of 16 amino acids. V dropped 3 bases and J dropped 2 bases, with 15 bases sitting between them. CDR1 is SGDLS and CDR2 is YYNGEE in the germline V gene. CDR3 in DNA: TGTGCCAGCAGCGCGGTAAGAGCGGTGACCTACAATGAGCAGTTCTTC. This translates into CASSAVRAVTYNEQFF.

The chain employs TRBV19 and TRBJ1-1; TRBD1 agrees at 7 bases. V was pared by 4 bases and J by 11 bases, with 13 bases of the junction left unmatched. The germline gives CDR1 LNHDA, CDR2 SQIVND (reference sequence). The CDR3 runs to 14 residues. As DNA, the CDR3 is TGTGCCAGTAGTACTTCAGGGGGGAGTTTTTCTGCTTTCTTT. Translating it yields CASSTSGGSFSAFF.